The clone carrying this T cell receptor beta chain was seen repeatedly, ten times or more. For blood RNA, unsorted whole blood served as the source, and germline DNA was extracted too. A constant-region primer primed TCR beta cDNA synthesis from roughly 510 ng of total RNA. Sequencing libraries for TCR beta derived from three nested multiplex PCR rounds that used slightly modified ARM-PCR. Use of TRBV1-TRBV30 forward primers with a C-beta reverse primer characterized the first two PCR rounds, which lasted 10 cycles each. TCRdb processed the multiplex PCR reads anew with MiXCR; each CDR3 protein has one entry. The profile shows more than 150,000 distinct CDR3 sequences, about 60% of them singletons. This sample is part of a study of tumor-infiltrating lymphocytes in primary liver carcinoma. Germline assignment: CDR1 SGHAT and CDR2 FQNNGV. Trimming took 3 bases from V and 6 from J; bases not matched to a gene: 4. The CDR3 runs to 13 residues.

This sequence joins TRBV11-2 and TRBJ1-2, with 7 bases matching TRBD1. This TCR was sampled from a man aged 40-49 years with primary liver carcinoma and hepatitis B virus infection. Sequenced input: peripheral blood. The CDR3 DNA follows: TGTGCCAGCAGCTTTATCCAGGGGGATGGCTACACCTTC. Translating gives CASSFIQGDGYTF.